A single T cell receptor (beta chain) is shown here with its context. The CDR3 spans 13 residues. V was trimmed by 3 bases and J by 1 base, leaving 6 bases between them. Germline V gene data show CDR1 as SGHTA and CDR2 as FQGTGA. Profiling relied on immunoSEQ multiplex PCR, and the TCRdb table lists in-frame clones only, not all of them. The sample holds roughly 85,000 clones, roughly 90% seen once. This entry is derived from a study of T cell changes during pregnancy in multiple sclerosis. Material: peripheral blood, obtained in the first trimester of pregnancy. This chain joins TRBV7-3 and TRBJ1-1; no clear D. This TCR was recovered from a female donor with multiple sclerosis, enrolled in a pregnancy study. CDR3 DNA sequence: TGTGCCAGCAGCTTTCAGGCGAACACTGAAGCTTTCTTT. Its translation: CASSFQANTEAFF. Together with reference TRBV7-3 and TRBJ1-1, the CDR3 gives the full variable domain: GAGVSQTPSNKVTEKGKYVELRCDPISGHTALYWYRQSLGQGPEFLIYFQGTGAADDSGLPNDRFFAVRPEGSVSTLKIQRTERGDSAVYLCASSFQANTEAFFGQGTRLTVV.